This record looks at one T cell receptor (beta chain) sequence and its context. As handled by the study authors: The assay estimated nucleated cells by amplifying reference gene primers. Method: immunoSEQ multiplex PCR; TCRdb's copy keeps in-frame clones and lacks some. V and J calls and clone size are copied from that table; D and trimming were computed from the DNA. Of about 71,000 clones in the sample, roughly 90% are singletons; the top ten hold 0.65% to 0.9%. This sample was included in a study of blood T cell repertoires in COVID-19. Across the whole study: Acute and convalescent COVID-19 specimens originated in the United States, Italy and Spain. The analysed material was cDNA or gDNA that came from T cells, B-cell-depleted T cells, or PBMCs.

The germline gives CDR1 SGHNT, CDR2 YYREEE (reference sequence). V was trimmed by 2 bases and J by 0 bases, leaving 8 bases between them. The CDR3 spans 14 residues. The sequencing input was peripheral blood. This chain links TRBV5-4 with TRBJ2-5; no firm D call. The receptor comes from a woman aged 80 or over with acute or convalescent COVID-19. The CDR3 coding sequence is TGTGCCAGCAGCTTTGCAAACTACCAAGAGACCCAGTACTTC. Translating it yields CASSFANYQETQYF.